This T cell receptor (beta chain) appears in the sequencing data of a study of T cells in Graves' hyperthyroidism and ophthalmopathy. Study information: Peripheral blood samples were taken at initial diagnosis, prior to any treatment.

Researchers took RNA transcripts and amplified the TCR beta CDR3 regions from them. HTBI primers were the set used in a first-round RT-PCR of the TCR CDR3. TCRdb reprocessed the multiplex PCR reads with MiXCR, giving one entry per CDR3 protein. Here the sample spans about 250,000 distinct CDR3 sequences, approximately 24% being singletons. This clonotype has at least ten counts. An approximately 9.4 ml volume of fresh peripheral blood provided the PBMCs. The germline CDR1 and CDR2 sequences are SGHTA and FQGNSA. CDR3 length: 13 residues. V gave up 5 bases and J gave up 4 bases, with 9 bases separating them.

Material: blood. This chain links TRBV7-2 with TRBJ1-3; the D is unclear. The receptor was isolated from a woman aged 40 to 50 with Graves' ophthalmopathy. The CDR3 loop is CASSPLSGNTIYF. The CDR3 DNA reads TGTGCCAGCAGCCCTCTATCGGGAAACACCATATATTTT.